This entry features one T cell receptor (beta chain) sequence. This sample was included in a study of technical replicates of blood from four donors. Data came from immunoSEQ multiplex PCR; TCRdb stores just in-frame clones and leaves some out. The sample includes some 77,000 clones, around nine tenths of them seen just once. Germline trimming cut 4 bases from V and 1 base from J; bases unmatched to any gene: 8. This CDR3 comprises 16 residues. CDR1 LGHNA and CDR2 YNFKEQ come from the germline V gene. This TCR was sampled from a human donor in good health. Source material: T cells isolated from PBMCs. V is TRBV4-2 and J is TRBJ2-7; 9 nucleotides align to TRBD1. DNA of the CDR3: TGTGCCAGCAGCCTTACAGCCGGGACAGGGTCCTACGAGCAGTACTTC. This sequence encodes CASSLTAGTGSYEQYF.